This T cell receptor (beta chain) was captured in a study of beta chain features in type 1 diabetes. General study findings and limits: Healthy donors had naive, central memory and Treg TCRB repertoires that appeared less similar than those seen among patients. At VDJ recombination sites, type 1 diabetes patients had fewer insertions and more deleted nucleotides. Shortening that was moderate but significant affected the TCRB CDR3s of Type 1 diabetes patients in all four CD4+ subsets.

A note on this clone: Its target is unknown.

Isolation of CD4+ naive, central memory, regulatory and stem cell-like memory cells was achieved by sorting via CD45RO/CCR7/CD25/CD127/CD95/CD27. Of the isolated RNA, all was reverse transcribed, and so the sequenced material was expressed TCRB transcripts. Only in-frame clones appear in the TCRdb table, and some are missing; sequencing was by immunoSEQ multiplex PCR. The sample carries 600,000 or so clones, 9.5% to 15% recorded once. Specimen: naive CD4+ T cells from blood. This clonotype was obtained from a man aged 25 to 40 with type 1 diabetes.

CDR3 residues: CASSLVSVRNTEAFF. The DNA for the CDR3 is TGTGCCAGCAGCCTGGTCTCGGTGCGGAACACTGAAGCTTTCTTT. This chain uses TRBV11-2 with TRBJ1-1; the D is unclear. Germline values: CDR1 SGHAT, CDR2 FQNNGV. Trimming took 5 bases from V and 1 from J, leaving 14 bases between them. The CDR3 has 15 residues.